Presented here are 21 T cell receptor beta chains from one specimen sequenced in a study of T cells in Graves' hyperthyroidism and ophthalmopathy. TCR beta CDR3 regions were amplified from RNA transcripts. When the TCR CDR3 underwent first-round RT-PCR, the HTBI primer set was used. MiXCR was run by TCRdb on the multiplex PCR reads, yielding one entry per CDR3 protein. This table has some 620,000 distinct CDR3 sequences, around 16% appearing once. The sequenced material came from blood. The receptors stem from a woman aged 25 to 45 with Graves' hyperthyroidism.

Ten or more counts support this clonotype. The CDR3: CASKSETLAKNIQYF. The CDR3 region has the DNA TGTGCCAGCAAGTCGGAAACCCTAGCCAAAAACATTCAGTACTTC. The rearrangement joins TRBV12-3 or TRBV12-4 to TRBJ2-4; no clear D gene. V was shortened by 7 bases and J by 0 bases, with 13 bases between the two germline ends. The CDR3 sequence is 15 residues long.

There are a few counts of this clonotype. This chain uses TRBV27 with TRBJ1-2; D is possibly TRBD1 (6 bases). V lost 8 bases to trimming and J lost 8 bases, with 21 bases between them. The CDR3 runs to 14 residues. Germline lookup yields CDR1 MNHEY and CDR2 SMNVEV (reference sequence). CDR3 amino acids: CASYEIGGARGYTF. The CDR3 nucleotides are TGTGCCAGCTACGAAATTGGGGGGGCGCGGGGCTACACCTTC.

This clonotype was seen at least ten times. V usage is TRBV27 and J usage is TRBJ2-1; maybe TRBD2 (6 bases). V was cut by 6 bases and J by 3 bases, with 18 bases left in between. Looked up from germline, CDR1 is MNHEY and CDR2 is SMNVEV (reference sequence). The CDR3 is 16 amino acids. As DNA, the CDR3 is TGTGCCAGCAGCCCCTCGGGACTCCGAATCTACAATGAGCAGTTCTTC. Its translation is CASSPSGLRIYNEQFF.

This clonotype was detected many times. The chain recombines TRBV5-1 with TRBJ1-1; TRBD1 might be the D (6 bases). The CDR3 covers 15 residues. The V end lost 1 base, the J end lost 1 base, and 11 bases lay between the germline ends. Germline CDR1 SGHRS, CDR2 YFSETQ. The CDR3 DNA is TGCGCCAGCAGCTTGACCGGGACATCGAACACTGAAGCTTTCTTT. Translated: CASSLTGTSNTEAFF.

The chain recombines TRBV7-9 with TRBJ2-7, with D possibly TRBD2 on 5 matching bases. From germline, CDR1 is SEHNR and CDR2 FQNEAQ (reference sequence). This CDR3 is built from 14 residues. Trimming cost V 3 bases and J 6 bases, with 15 bases left between them. As DNA, the CDR3 is TGTGCCAGCAGCTTGGAGGTCCTAGCCGCCGAGCAGTACTTC. Translation gives CASSLEVLAAEQYF.

This clonotype was seen a handful of times. This chain uses TRBV4-1 with TRBJ2-5; D might be TRBD1 (6 bases). This CDR3 contains 15 residues. Trimming cost V 3 bases and J 4 bases, with 15 bases left between them. CDR1 is MGHRA, CDR2 YSYEKL, per germline. The CDR3 DNA reads as TGCGCCAGCAGCCAGGGGGCGAGGTTGGGAGAGACCCAGTACTTC. Translating gives CASSQGARLGETQYF.

This clonotype was seen repeatedly, ten times or more. This chain links TRBV27 with TRBJ2-7; no reliable D call. CDR3 length equals 13 residues. Germline V gene lookup returns CDR1 MNHEY and CDR2 SMNVEV (reference sequence). Trimming left V 3 bases short and J 0 bases short, with 6 bases between. CDR3 protein: CASSFHNSYEQYF. In DNA form, the CDR3 reads TGTGCCAGCAGTTTTCACAACTCCTACGAGCAGTACTTC.

CDR3 sequence: CASSEALPYF. CDR3 nucleotide sequence: TGTGCCAGCAGTGAAGCGCTTCCGTACTTC. V is TRBV2 and J is TRBJ2-5; no definite D call. Trimming took 0 bases from V and 13 from J, leaving 6 bases between them. This CDR3 spans 10 amino acids. Per germline, CDR1 SNHLY and CDR2 FYNNEI. Full variable domain (remainder filled in from reference TRBV2 and TRBJ2-5): EPEVTQTPSHQVTQMGQEVILRCVPISNHLYFYWYRQILGQKVEFLVSFYNNEISEKSEIFDDQFSVERPDGSNFTLKIRSTKLEDSAMYFCASSEALPYFGPGTRLLVL.

A few counts support this clonotype. The rearrangement joins TRBV3-1 to TRBJ2-1; possibly TRBD1 or TRBD2 for D (5 bases each). There are 15 residues in the CDR3. Germline V gene data show CDR1 as LGHDT and CDR2 as YNNKEL (reference sequence). Trimming shortened V by 3 bases and J by 9 bases, and 18 bases separated the two germline ends. The CDR3 sequence is CASSQATGTSSEQFF. Written as DNA, the CDR3 is TGTGCCAGCAGCCAGGCTACGGGGACCTCAAGTGAGCAGTTCTTC.

Remarks on this clonotype: A much more abundant neighbour one base away suggests this may be a read error. V and J are TRBV2 and TRBJ1-4; a possible D gene is TRBD1 (5 bases). Germline lookup yields CDR1 SNHLY and CDR2 FYNNEI. The CDR3 totals 12 residues. With 11 bases removed from V and 10 bases from J, the gap between germline ends came to 17 bases. The CDR3: CAGNTPQGKLFF. The CDR3 DNA sequence: TGTGCCGGCAACACGCCCCAGGGAAAACTGTTTTTT.

This chain links TRBV6-2 or TRBV6-3 with TRBJ2-1, with D possibly being TRBD1 (5 bases). Trimming cost V 4 bases and J 2 bases, with 15 bases left between them. CDR1 is MNHEY and CDR2 is SVGEGT in the germline V gene. The CDR3 is made up of 16 amino acids. The CDR3 sequence is CASSFTGSPTYNEQFF. CDR3 sequence (DNA): TGTGCCAGCAGTTTTACAGGTTCTCCTACCTACAATGAGCAGTTCTTC.

This clonotype was seen at least ten times. The chain couples TRBV27 to TRBJ2-7; D is perhaps TRBD1 (6 bases). CDR3 size: 13 residues. The germline V gene encodes CDR1 MNHEY and CDR2 SMNVEV (reference sequence). V was cut by 4 bases and J by 1 base, with 8 bases left in between. CDR3 nucleotides: TGTGCCAGCAGTTACAGGGATTCCTACGAGCAGTACTTC. Its protein is CASSYRDSYEQYF.

This clonotype was detected many times. The chain is built from TRBV24-1 and TRBJ2-1, with D possibly being TRBD2 (5 bases). The V gene lost 3 bases and the J gene lost 4 bases, with 6 bases spanning the gap. The CDR3 is 13 amino acids. Germline loops: CDR1 KGHDR, CDR2 SFDVKD. The CDR3 here is CATSDEGYNEQFF. For the CDR3, the DNA is TGTGCCACCAGTGATGAGGGTTACAATGAGCAGTTCTTC.

The table lists this clonotype with many counts. V and J are TRBV6-1 and TRBJ2-5, with 7 nucleotides matching TRBD2. J lost 4 bases, V lost 6 bases, and 14 bases had no gene match. CDR3 length: 16 amino acids. The germline V gene encodes CDR1 MNHNS and CDR2 SASEGT. The CDR3 region is CASSASSGRALETQYF. The CDR3 region has the DNA TGTGCCAGCAGCGCTAGCTCGGGGAGGGCCCTAGAGACCCAGTACTTC.

This clonotype has ten or more counts. V gene TRBV12-3 or TRBV12-4 combines with J gene TRBJ2-2, with D perhaps matching TRBD1 (5 bases). V lost 3 bases and J lost 7, with 15 bases in between. There are 15 residues in the CDR3. The chain's CDR3 is CASSFAWGANGELFF. As DNA, the CDR3 is TGTGCCAGCAGTTTTGCTTGGGGCGCGAACGGGGAGCTGTTTTTT.

This clonotype was detected many times. V is TRBV3-1 and J is TRBJ2-7; D is ambiguous. This CDR3 has 14 residues. CDR1 is LGHDT and CDR2 is YNNKEL in the germline V gene (reference sequence). Trimming removed 1 base from V and 0 bases from J, with 7 bases in between. This CDR3 reads CASSQGRNSYEQYF. In DNA, the CDR3 is TGTGCCAGCAGCCAAGGCAGGAACTCCTACGAGCAGTACTTC.

About this clonotype itself: One base away lies a much larger clone, so this may be a sequencing read error. The chain employs TRBV12-3 or TRBV12-4 and TRBJ2-7; 7 nucleotides align to TRBD2. V lost 7 bases to trimming and J lost 4 bases; unmatched junction nucleotides: 10. The CDR3 totals 14 residues. CDR3 in amino acids: CASTLGGNVYEQYF. DNA of the CDR3: TGTGCCAGCACTTTGGGGGGGAATGTGTACGAGCAGTACTTC.

This clonotype was observed a few times. The chain employs TRBV29-1 and TRBJ2-2; D not resolved. This CDR3 has 11 amino acids. In germline, CDR1 is SQVTM, CDR2 ANQGSEA. Trimming removed 5 bases from V and 7 bases from J, with 8 bases in between. The CDR3 loop is CSVPQSGELFF. CDR3 DNA: TGCAGCGTTCCCCAGAGCGGGGAGCTGTTTTTT.

This sequence joins TRBV6-1 and TRBJ1-4; D remains ambiguous. V was clipped by 6 bases and J by 3 bases, with 8 bases between them. The CDR3 totals 13 residues. CDR1 MNHNS and CDR2 SASEGT come from the germline V gene. CDR3 DNA sequence: TGTGCCAGCAGGGGCAATTCTAATGAAAAACTGTTTTTT. Translated: CASRGNSNEKLFF.

This clonotype has ten or more counts. The gene calls are TRBV6-1 and TRBJ2-3; D unresolved. CDR1 MNHNS and CDR2 SASEGT come from the germline V gene. The CDR3 has 15 residues. Between the trimmed V and J ends, which lost 6 bases and 0 bases, there was a span of 13 bases. Written as DNA, the CDR3 is TGTGCCAGCAGCCCAGGATCTTCTAGCACAGATACGCAGTATTTT. This translates into CASSPGSSSTDTQYF.

In this sample, this clonotype turned up many times. CDR3 bases: TGTGCCAGCAGCGTTTACATCGCGAACACCGGGGAGCTGTTTTTT. Amino acids: CASSVYIANTGELFF. The J gene is TRBJ2-2, the V gene TRBV7-2; D is unresolved. The CDR3 loop spans 15 amino acids. Trimming stripped 5 bases from V and 0 bases from J, with 10 bases between. Germline V gene data show CDR1 as SGHTA and CDR2 as FQGNSA.